Given below is one T cell receptor (beta chain) in context. This clonotype was counted a few times. There is no known antigen for this receptor. Per-base qualities were not stored, and no clone one base away is much larger. These data are taken from a study of identical twins (dated by TCRdb to the mid-2010s). In the study overall: The study deep-sequenced TCR alpha and beta repertoires from monozygotic twins, unrelated adults of various ages and cord blood to test whether fetal clonotypes persist. Replicate twin experiments were performed at different times using different library preparation protocols to rule out contamination. Study-level results and caveats: Out-of-frame TCR alpha sharing in monozygotic twins was systematically underestimated by recombination models, whereas sharing between unrelated individuals was in agreement with the recombination models. Because the same donors could not be followed over many years, conclusions were based on cross-sectional statistical analysis. Zero-insertion analyses could be partly confounded by invariant T cells such as MAIT and iNKT, although diverse VJ usage argued against such confounding for most clonotypes. Out-of-frame TCR alpha sequences shared between twins showed an excess of low generation-probability sequences compared with coincidental sharing between unrelated individuals. The excess sharing between twins in beta out-of-frame sequences was weaker because fewer shared sequences reduced the signal-to-noise ratio. Fewer insertions were carried by abundant cord blood beta clonotypes; a weaker similar trend was observed in young adult naive repertoires, while no such trend was observed in memory repertoires.

All donors were healthy Caucasians. Three pairs of female monozygotic twins, all aged roughly 18 to 29 years, were included in the twin cohort. Positive isolation kits from Invitrogen were used to isolate the CD4+ and CD8+ T cell populations. The germline V gene provides CDR1 SGDLS and CDR2 YYNGEE. V trim: 4 bases; J trim: 6 bases; unmatched bases: 10. The CDR3 sequence holds 16 residues, the cysteine and phenylalanine included. The sequence is cut down to CDR3 DNA, 48 bases in frame from base 1. Preparation of the library involved 5' RACE. Sequencing was carried out with an Illumina HiSeq 2000. A universal primer binding site was added through template switching, and the final cDNA carried a unique molecular identifier so that TCR cDNA molecules could be counted accurately. Specific primers in the conserved constant-segment region were used to synthesize first-strand cDNA for the TCR alpha and beta chains. To control for contamination, each cDNA library was double barcoded with a SMART-Mk sample barcode plus Illumina barcodes. TruSeq adapter sequences along with Illumina sample barcodes were introduced in two successive PCR steps. Sequencing of the TCR alpha and beta cDNA libraries was done on the Illumina HiSeq platform using custom primers. On the authors' methods: MiGEC was used to process raw reads and extract unique molecular identifiers, and MiXCR was used to find CDR3 positions. For each individual, recombination models were inferred using an EM algorithm with the repgenHMM and IGoR tools. The analysis of shared clonotypes was done with the tcR package in R, with sharing normalized by the product of cloneset sizes. To study raw recombination without the effects of thymic and clonal selection, out-of-frame nonproductive sequences were analyzed. Through fastp at Q25 and MiXCR, TCRdb rebuilt clones from the public reads, retaining in-frame beta chains. Each record represents a unique CDR3 protein, reported with the most common genes and DNA among its rows. V and J calls and clone size were set by TCRdb, not the authors. For this sample the table gives about 520,000 distinct CDR3 sequences, of which roughly 21% were detected only once. Roughly 0.9% of the sample goes to the ten largest clones.

The same sample was also studied in work on T cells expressing NK-cell markers. The second paper states: TCR beta-chain repertoires were profiled in sorted CD3+CD56+NKG2C+, CD3+CD56+NKG2C- and CD3+CD56-NKG2C+ T-cell subsets from about 8 donors. Of the eight sequenced donors, seven were found to be HCMV-seropositive and one was found to be HCMV-seronegative. To restrict sorting to alphabetaTCR-expressing T cells, an anti-gammadeltaTCR antibody was added in several experiments. For 5 or 6 donors, the dominant CD3+CD56+NKG2C+ clonotypes were among the top 10 CD8+ clonotypes and accounted for about 1.0-7.5% of CD8+ T cells. Those dominant clonotypes were again the most abundant among CD3+CD56-NKG2C+ cells in a handful of donors, at 28.3-60.1%. Whether the expanded NKG2C-expressing T cell clones were specific for HCMV antigens remained unclear. The eight sequenced donors were randomly selected healthy volunteers, three men and five women. To determine HCMV serostatus, a commercial ELISA kit was used to detect HCMV-specific IgG in serum. MIGEC was used to demultiplex reads and group the reads by UMI, and MiTCR was used to assemble and quantify clonotypes. To exclude erroneous sequences, any TCR cDNA sequence not supported by at least two reads was discarded. The tcR package was used for downstream repertoire analysis, and clonotypes were matched between fractions using CDR3 nucleotide sequence together with V segment. VDJmatch was used to annotate antigen specificity against VDJdb, with one amino acid substitution in CDR3 permitted.

This sequence uses TRBV9 and TRBJ1-6, with 7 bases matching TRBD1. The receptor comes from a woman under 30 in good health. Sequencing input: CD4+ T cells sorted from blood. The CDR3 region has the sequence CASSPDLGQINSPLHF. The nucleotide sequence is TGTGCCAGCAGCCCTGACCTGGGACAGATTAATTCACCCCTCCACTTT. Here the CDR3 is joined to the reference TRBV9 and TRBJ1-6 genes, and the full variable domain is: DSGVTQTPKHLITATGQRVTLRCSPRSGDLSVYWYQQSLDQGLQFLIQYYNGEERAKGNILERFSAQQFPDLHSELNLSSLELGDSALYFCASSPDLGQINSPLHFGNGTRLTVT.